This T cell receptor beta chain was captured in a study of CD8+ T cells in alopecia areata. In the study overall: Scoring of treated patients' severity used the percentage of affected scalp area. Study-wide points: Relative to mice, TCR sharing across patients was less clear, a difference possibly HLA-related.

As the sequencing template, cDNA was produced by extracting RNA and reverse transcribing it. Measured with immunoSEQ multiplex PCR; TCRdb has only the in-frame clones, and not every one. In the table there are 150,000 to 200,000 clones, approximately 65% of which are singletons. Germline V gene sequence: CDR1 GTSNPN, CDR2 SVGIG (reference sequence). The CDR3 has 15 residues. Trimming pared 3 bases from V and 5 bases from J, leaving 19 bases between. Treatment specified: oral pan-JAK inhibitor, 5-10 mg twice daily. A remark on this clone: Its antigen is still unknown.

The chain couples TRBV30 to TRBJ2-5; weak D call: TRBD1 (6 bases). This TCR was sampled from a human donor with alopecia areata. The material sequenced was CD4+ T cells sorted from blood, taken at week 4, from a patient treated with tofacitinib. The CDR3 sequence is CAWSGPGQKSETQYF. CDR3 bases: TGTGCCTGGAGCGGACCGGGACAAAAATCGGAGACCCAGTACTTC.